Listed below are T cell receptor beta chains from one sample, sequenced in a study of T cell clones after liver transplantation. TCRdb's table, derived via immunoSEQ multiplex PCR, lists solely in-frame clones and lacks some. In the table there are fewer than 65,000 clones, 60% to 80% of which are singletons. The input for sequencing was CD4+ T cells from blood, taken at the 22-month timepoint. The source of these receptors is a human patient who received a liver transplant. The graft donor may have given rise to some T cells. Both conserved end residues are part of each CDR3. The size field is filled for only some rows; it gives once, few, many or a size class.

V: TRBV29-1; size: -; J: TRBJ1-2; CDR3: CSVERIRYGYTF
V: TRBV18; size: -; J: TRBJ2-1; CDR3: CASSPLTSGGATDEQFF
V: TRBV9; size: -; J: TRBJ2-5; CDR3: CASSLSGETQYF
V: TRBV2; size: -; J: TRBJ1-5; CDR3: CASSHPWDIFSNQPQHF
V: TRBV7-3; size: -; J: TRBJ1-1; CDR3: CASSFEENTEAFF
V: TRBV9; size: -; J: TRBJ1-1; CDR3: CASSVTGGGGTEAFF
V: TRBV18; size: -; J: TRBJ1-1; CDR3: CASSPPRRWDTEAFF
V: TRBV2; size: -; J: TRBJ1-6; CDR3: CASKPPGHSNSPLHF
V: TRBV11-3; size: -; J: TRBJ2-5; CDR3: CASSFQGEETQYF
V: TRBV10-3; size: few; J: TRBJ1-4; CDR3: CAISAQVLTLNEKLFF
V: TRBV27; size: -; J: TRBJ2-3; CDR3: CASKGGSTDTQYF
V: TRBV19; size: -; J: TRBJ1-1; CDR3: CASSNGVDTEAFF
V: TRBV2; size: once; J: TRBJ2-1; CDR3: CASKVWTSGGDEQFF
V: TRBV30; size: -; J: TRBJ2-7; CDR3: CAWSVGARQQYF